This record concerns one T cell receptor beta chain sequence. Its antigen is not identified. Each CDR3 protein gets one entry after TCRdb re-called the reads with MiXCR. The sample yields over 40,000 distinct CDR3 sequences, approximately 19% seen once. These data are taken from a study of T cell repertoires in cytomegalovirus infection. At the level of the study: HLA-B-restricted CMV epitopes that are well studied were used alongside recently identified HLA-C-restricted ones. The public TCR beta signatures pointed to both CMV infection and matching HLA type. Study-wide points: Summed public TCR beta family frequency identified CMV carriers bearing the relevant HLA. HLA-C-restricted CMV clonotypes gave the most frequent clonotype in two of eight donors.

Trimming took 2 bases from V and 7 from J, leaving 21 bases between them. CDR1 is SQVTM and CDR2 is ANQGSEA in the germline V gene. This CDR3 has 16 amino acids. The sequencing here drew on CD8+ T cells from cultured PBMCs, taken from culture after CMV antigen stimulation. The TCR was taken from a human donor in good health (CMV status not recorded). Some clones in this sample may be carry-over from other donors' samples. The rearrangement joins TRBV29-1 to TRBJ2-1; tentative D call: TRBD1 (6 bases). The CDR3 DNA follows: TGCAGCGTTGAATTTCCCGAGACAGGCCGTCGGAATGAGCAGTTCTTC. Encoded protein: CSVEFPETGRRNEQFF.